This TCR beta chain was found in a study of T cell changes during pregnancy in multiple sclerosis. Germline assignment: CDR1 SQVTM and CDR2 ANQGSEA. The trim removed 7 bases at V and 3 bases at J, leaving 8 bases unmatched. This CDR3 contains 14 residues. Sequencing used immunoSEQ multiplex PCR; TCRdb keeps in-frame clones, though not all of them. The sample lists some 67,000 clones; around 90% were seen once. This chain uses TRBV29-1 with TRBJ2-1, with 8 nucleotides matching TRBD2. The origin of this receptor is a female donor with multiple sclerosis, enrolled in a pregnancy study. The material sequenced was peripheral blood, taken after pregnancy. In DNA form, the CDR3 reads TGCAGCGCACTAGCGGCGAGGGACTACAATGAGCAGTTCTTC. Protein sequence: CSALAARDYNEQFF.